The 27 T cell receptor beta chains below come from one sample, sequenced in a study of T cell clonality in common variable immunodeficiency. Some clones are missing from TCRdb's copy, which holds only in-frame ones; the method was immunoSEQ multiplex PCR. The sample offers around 47,000 clones and no singletons, the top ten holding approximately 2.2%. Sequenced sample: peripheral blood mononuclear cells. These TCRs come from a person aged 18 to 75 in good health.

This clone was detected ten times or more. At one end the junction does not follow the germline gene, possibly because of a read error. The CDR3 end falls 3 residues outside the read, so it is completed with the germline J gene. This chain connects TRBV7-7 to TRBJ2-5; D is undetermined. The CDR3 loop spans 16 amino acids. CDR1 SSHAT and CDR2 FNYEAQ come from the germline V gene (reference sequence). Here the CDR3 reads CASSFRLGSPQETQYF. CDR3 DNA, as far as it was read: TGTGCTAGCAGCTTCCGGCTAGGATCTCCCCAAGAGACC.

In its sample, this clone was seen a few times. The junction departs from germline at one end; a sequencing error may be responsible. The CDR3 extends 3 residues past the end of the read, so its final part is completed from the germline J gene. The chain is built from TRBV7-7 and TRBJ2-5; the match to TRBD1 covers 9 bases. CDR1 and CDR2 (germline): SSHAT, FNYEAQ (reference sequence). This CDR3 spans 17 amino acids. CDR3: CASSLGRATGGQETQYF. CDR3 DNA, as far as it was read: TGTGCTAGCAGCTTAGGGCGGGCGACAGGGGGGCAAGAGACC.

This clone was seen ten or more times. The sequence runs out 3 residues before the end of the CDR3; the remainder is reconstructed from the germline J gene. The chain carries TRBV19 and TRBJ2-2; 9 bases match TRBD1. V dropped 5 bases and J dropped 6; count of bases not matched to a gene: 7. Germline values: CDR1 LNHDA, CDR2 SQIVND (reference sequence). The CDR3 spans 15 residues. CDR3 DNA, as far as it was read: TGTGCCAGTAGTCTCCAACAGGGGGCGGCCGGGGAG. Encoded protein: CASSLQQGAAGE. From start to end, the CDR3 is CASSLQQGAAGELFF.

This clone has a count of ten or more. Read coverage stops 3 residues before the CDR3 terminus; the germline J gene supplies the remainder. V gene TRBV9 combines with J gene TRBJ2-7; 7 positions agree with TRBD2. The length of the CDR3 is 14 residues. CDR1 SGDLS and CDR2 YYNGEE come from the germline V gene. J was trimmed by 2 bases and V by 0 bases; bases with no gene match: 2. The CDR3 sequence is CASSVDSGTYEQYF. The part of the CDR3 DNA that was read is TGTGCCAGCAGCGTAGACAGCGGGACCTACGAG.

As concerns this clone: The read terminates 3 residues before the CDR3 end, so the remaining end is supplied by the germline J gene. The same CDR3 can be traced to other DNA sequences in this sample. The chain carries TRBV30 and TRBJ1-4; a possible D gene is TRBD1 (6 bases). The germline V gene has CDR1 GTSNPN and CDR2 SVGIG (reference sequence). CDR3 length: 15 amino acids. V was cut by 3 bases and J by 7 bases, with 18 bases left in between. The CDR3 bases that were read are TGTGCCTGGAGCGGAACGGGGGGCGCTCGTGAAAAA. Translated, it gives CAWSGTGGAREK. The whole CDR3 protein reads CAWSGTGGAREKLFF.

In this sample, this clone turned up a few times. Partial CDR3 DNA: TGTGCCAGTATCCGGGACAGGGGTGCCGTGGAG. It translates to CASIRDRGAVE. The complete CDR3 sequence is CASIRDRGAVELFF. The chain links TRBV2 to TRBJ2-2, with 10 bases aligning to TRBD1. The read is 3 residues too short to cover the CDR3 end, so that end is filled in from the germline J gene. Germline CDR1 reads SNHLY; CDR2 reads FYNNEI. V trimming: 9 bases; J trimming: 10 bases; junction bases outside the gene matches: 11. CDR3 length equals 14 residues.

This clone has a count of ten or more. CDR3 loop: CASSSGLINQPQHF. The sequenced CDR3 bases are TGCGCCAGCAGCTCAGGACTGATCAATCAGCCC. The chain employs TRBV5-1 and TRBJ1-5; no firm D call. Read data end 3 residues before the CDR3 end; the end is taken from the germline J gene. Germline CDR1 and CDR2: SGHRS and YFSETQ. Trimming removed 3 bases from V and 3 bases from J, with 10 bases in between. This CDR3 comprises 14 residues.

This clone has a count of ten or more. The covered CDR3 bases are TGCAGTGCTAGAGTCCCCCTCGAG. Protein: CSARVPLE. The whole CDR3 region reads CSARVPLEQYF. The rearrangement links TRBV20-1 to TRBJ2-7; D is undetermined. The sequence runs out 3 residues before the end of the CDR3; the remainder is reconstructed from the germline J gene. Germline CDR1 reads DFQATT; CDR2 reads SNEGSKA (reference sequence). This CDR3 spans 11 amino acids. V lost 1 base, J lost 6 bases, and 7 bases lay in between.

The sample holds many counts of this clone. The read terminates 3 residues ahead of where the CDR3 ends, so the germline J gene completes it. The chain links TRBV7-8 to TRBJ2-7, with D perhaps TRBD2 (6 bases). Between the trimmed V and J ends, which lost 7 bases and 3 bases, there was a span of 19 bases. The CDR3 spans 15 residues. The V gene's germline CDR1 is SGHVS and CDR2 FQNEAQ. CDR3 DNA, as far as it was read: TGTGCCAGCACCGCGGGGCGAGGAGGATACTACGAG. It codes for CASTAGRGGYYE. The complete CDR3 protein is CASTAGRGGYYEQYF.

Ten or more counts support this clone. The read terminates 3 residues before the CDR3 end, so the remaining end is supplied by the germline J gene. The rearrangement uses TRBV18 and TRBJ2-1; TRBD1 aligns across 10 bases. The CDR3 sequence is 14 residues long. Germline loops: CDR1 KGHSH, CDR2 LQKENI. The junction had 3 bases not matched to a gene; V was cut back by 3 bases and J by 7 bases. The sequenced CDR3 bases are TGTGCCAGCTCACCGGGGACAGGGGTAAATGAG. Residues: CASSPGTGVNE. The entire CDR3 is CASSPGTGVNEQFF.

A note on this clone: A read error may account for a junction end that differs from germline. The CDR3 is cut off 3 residues early in the read; its end comes from the germline J gene. The V gene is TRBV7-9, the J gene TRBJ1-4; no clear D. The CDR3 runs to 13 residues. Germline-derived CDR1 and CDR2 are SEHNR and FQNEAQ (reference sequence). The CDR3 region is CSSSFAVNEKLFF. Incomplete CDR3 DNA: TGTTCCAGCAGCTTTGCGGTAAATGAAAAA. The entire variable domain, with the rest obtained from reference TRBV7-9 and TRBJ1-4, is as follows: DTGVSQNPRHKITKRGQNVTFRCDPISEHNRLYWYRQTLGQGPEFLTYFQNEAQLEKSRLLSDRFSAERPKGSFSTLEIQRTEQGDSAMYLCSSSFAVNEKLFFGSGTQLSVL.

In the case of this clone: Sequencing ends 3 residues short of the CDR3 end; the germline J gene provides the rest. The chain recombines TRBV7-9 with TRBJ1-2, with D unclear. There are 15 residues in the CDR3. Trimming pared 1 base from V and 0 bases from J, leaving 9 bases between. In germline, CDR1 is SEHNR, CDR2 FQNEAQ (reference sequence). The sequenced CDR3 bases are TGTGCCAGCAGCTTAGTAGGTCGGGCTAACTATGGC. Encoded protein: CASSLVGRANYG. The whole CDR3 sequence is CASSLVGRANYGYTF.

Only a few counts were recorded for this clone. Coverage ceases 3 residues before the CDR3 finishes, and the germline J gene fills in the end. The rearrangement joins TRBV2 to TRBJ1-3; no clear D. Trimming pared 6 bases from V and 4 bases from J, leaving 10 bases between. This CDR3 is 13 amino acids long. Germline V CDR1 and CDR2: SNHLY, FYNNEI. Here the CDR3 reads CASSLLLGNTIYF. CDR3 DNA (partial): TGTGCCAGCAGCCTCCTACTGGGAAACACC.

This clone has ten or more counts. The CDR3 goes on 3 residues after the read ends, and that part is filled in from the germline J gene. The rearrangement links TRBV20-1 to TRBJ2-7, with TRBD1 identical over 9 bases. CDR3 length: 16 amino acids. The ends lost 0 bases at V and 2 bases at J; junction bases unmatched: 8. Germline CDR1 and CDR2: DFQATT and SNEGSKA (reference sequence). The CDR3 sequence: CSARDTGTGNPYEQYF. Incomplete CDR3 DNA: TGCAGTGCTAGAGATACCGGGACAGGGAACCCCTACGAG.

This clone was observed at least ten times. Sequencing ends 3 residues short of the CDR3 end; the germline J gene provides the rest. The chain couples TRBV30 to TRBJ2-7; 7 nucleotides match TRBD2. CDR1 and CDR2 from the germline V gene are GTSNPN and SVGIG (reference sequence). The CDR3 is 16 amino acids. V was clipped by 1 base and J by 4 bases; unmatched bases: 13. The CDR3 bases that were read are TGTGCCTGGAGTGCCGAGTATCTCGGGGGGACGTACGAG. It translates to CAWSAEYLGGTYE. The whole CDR3 region reads CAWSAEYLGGTYEQYF.

This clone was picked up many times. The read stops 3 residues short of the end of the CDR3; the missing end is completed from the germline J gene. This rearrangement joins TRBV2 to TRBJ1-1, with D unclear. The V end lost 0 bases, the J end lost 0 bases, and 14 bases lay between the germline ends. Looked up from germline, CDR1 is SNHLY and CDR2 is FYNNEI. The CDR3 has 17 residues. The sequenced part of the CDR3 DNA is TGTGCCAGCAGTGAAGCGCTTGCGGGTGTAATGAACACTGAA. It yields the protein CASSEALAGVMNTE. The CDR3 in full is CASSEALAGVMNTEAFF. Based on the CDR3 plus reference TRBV2 and TRBJ1-1, the full variable domain is EPEVTQTPSHQVTQMGQEVILRCVPISNHLYFYWYRQILGQKVEFLVSFYNNEISEKSEIFDDQFSVERPDGSNFTLKIRSTKLEDSAMYFCASSEALAGVMNTEAFFGQGTRLTVV.

This clone was detected ten times or more. The CDR3 end is not reached by the read, which stops 3 residues before it; the germline J gene fills it in. The chain carries TRBV29-1 and TRBJ2-7; perhaps TRBD1 as D (6 bases). The CDR3 has 12 amino acids. Between the trimmed V and J ends, which lost 7 bases and 4 bases, there was a span of 14 bases. Looked up from germline, CDR1 is SQVTM and CDR2 is ANQGSEA. This chain's CDR3 is CSAKDSKYEQYF. CDR3 DNA, as far as it was read: TGCAGCGCCAAGGACAGCAAGTACGAG.

Comment on this clone: The read terminates 3 residues ahead of where the CDR3 ends, so the germline J gene completes it. The chain employs TRBV2 and TRBJ2-7; D is perhaps TRBD2 (5 bases). Germline loops: CDR1 SNHLY, CDR2 FYNNEI. This CDR3 contains 15 residues. V was shortened by 0 bases and J by 2 bases, with 11 bases between the two germline ends. The part of the CDR3 DNA that was read is TGTGCCAGCAGTGAAGCAGAACTAGAAGCCTACGAG. It encodes CASSEAELEAYE. The CDR3 reads in full as CASSEAELEAYEQYF.

To note about this clone: The CDR3 goes on 3 residues after the read ends, and that part is filled in from the germline J gene. V is TRBV7-8 and J is TRBJ2-5; 11 bases are a match to TRBD2. The V gene's germline CDR1 is SGHVS and CDR2 FQNEAQ. CDR3 length: 16 residues. V was clipped by 1 base and J by 5 bases; unmatched bases: 6. Incomplete CDR3 DNA: TGTGCCAGCAGCTTAGTTAGCGGGAGGGCCCACGAGACC. Amino acids: CASSLVSGRAHET. The CDR3 as a whole reads CASSLVSGRAHETQYF.

This clone occurred many times. The CDR3 sequence: CASSHPGLAESTYEQYF. Partial CDR3 DNA: TGTGCCAGCAGCCACCCGGGACTAGCGGAGTCAACCTACGAG. The V gene is TRBV7-8, the J gene TRBJ2-7; TRBD2 matches at 11 bases. The CDR3 end falls 3 residues outside the read, so it is completed with the germline J gene. With V trimmed by 5 bases and J by 2 bases, 11 bases remained unmatched. CDR3 size: 17 residues. Germline CDR1 SGHVS, CDR2 FQNEAQ.

In its sample, this clone was seen many times. CDR3 DNA, as far as it was read: TGTGCCTGGAGTGTACTAGGAGTTCTTGGAAACACC. It is translated as CAWSVLGVLGNT. From start to end, the CDR3 is CAWSVLGVLGNTIYF. The rearrangement uses TRBV30 and TRBJ1-3; no clear D. The missing CDR3 end, 3 residues past where the read stops, is filled in from the germline J gene. Germline V gene sequence: CDR1 GTSNPN, CDR2 SVGIG (reference sequence). The CDR3 totals 15 residues. The V gene lost 0 bases and the J gene lost 3 bases, with 12 bases spanning the gap.

This clone was seen at least ten times. Read sequence stops 3 residues before the CDR3 end, and the germline J gene provides the missing end. The rearrangement joins TRBV5-1 to TRBJ1-4, with D uncertain. V lost 3 bases and J 0 bases, leaving 6 bases between the germline ends. The germline gives CDR1 SGHRS, CDR2 YFSETQ. CDR3 length: 14 amino acids. The part of the CDR3 DNA that was read is TGCGCCAGCAGCTCTTCCGCAACTAATGAAAAA. It yields the protein CASSSSATNEK. The full CDR3 is CASSSSATNEKLFF.

This clone was observed many times. Read coverage stops 3 residues before the CDR3 terminus; the germline J gene supplies the remainder. This chain connects TRBV18 to TRBJ2-2; D ambiguous. This CDR3 spans 13 amino acids. Germline lookup yields CDR1 KGHSH and CDR2 LQKENI. The germline V and J ends were trimmed by 1 base and 4 bases, with 4 bases remaining between them. The part of the CDR3 DNA that was read is TGTGCCAGCTCACCACGACTCACCGGGGAG. This codes for CASSPRLTGE. The CDR3 reads in full as CASSPRLTGELFF. The full variable domain, with the rest looked up from reference TRBV18 and TRBJ2-2, is NAGVMQNPRHLVRRRGQEARLRCSPMKGHSHVYWYRQLPEEGLKFMVYLQKENIIDESGMPKERFSAEFPKEGPSILRIQQVVRGDSAAYFCASSPRLTGELFFGEGSRLTVL.

This clone was seen ten or more times. Sequencing ends 3 residues short of the CDR3 end; the germline J gene provides the rest. The chain recombines TRBV5-1 with TRBJ2-3, with 7 bases fitting TRBD1. Germline V CDR1 and CDR2: SGHRS, YFSETQ. The V segment lost 4 bases and the J segment 4 bases; nucleotides outside the gene matches: 12. The CDR3 has 16 amino acids. This chain's CDR3 is CASSLETGRVADTQYF. The part of the CDR3 DNA that was read is TGCGCCAGCAGCCTGGAGACAGGGCGGGTTGCAGATACG.

This clone showed up many times. The sequenced part of the CDR3 DNA is TGTGCCACCGAAACAGGGGGGAACACTGAA. Its translation is CATETGGNTE. The complete CDR3 reads CATETGGNTEAFF. The gene calls are TRBV10-3 and TRBJ1-1; 8 nucleotides align to TRBD1. Read sequence stops 3 residues before the CDR3 end, and the germline J gene provides the missing end. Germline CDR1 ENHRY, CDR2 SYGVKD. CDR3 length: 13 amino acids. The V gene end was trimmed by 10 bases and the J gene end by 1 base; junction bases not matched to a gene: 5.

This clone was detected ten times or more. The read falls 3 residues short of the CDR3 end, and the missing part is taken from the germline J gene. V is TRBV29-1 and J is TRBJ2-1, with D possibly TRBD1 on 6 matching bases. V was shortened by 3 bases and J by 5 bases, with 8 bases between the two germline ends. The V gene's germline CDR1 is SQVTM and CDR2 ANQGSEA. The CDR3 contains 12 residues. CDR3 bases read: TGCAGCGTTGATGCAGGGGACAATGAG. Its protein is CSVDAGDNE. The CDR3, in full, reads CSVDAGDNEQFF.

This clone was counted ten times or more. The read halts 3 residues ahead of the CDR3 end, with the missing end drawn from the germline J gene. The V and J genes are TRBV5-1 and TRBJ1-4, with a possible D match to TRBD1 (5 bases). This CDR3 contains 14 residues. CDR1 and CDR2 (germline): SGHRS, YFSETQ. V gave up 3 bases and J gave up 4 bases, with 10 bases separating them. The DNA read from the CDR3 is TGCGCCAGCAGCTCAGGGTCAAGTAATGAAAAA. This codes for CASSSGSSNEK. The CDR3, in full, reads CASSSGSSNEKLFF.